This TCR beta chain came from a study of cytomegalovirus exposure and HLA in healthy donors. The PCR ran on 60 Vbeta and 13 Jbeta primers. Using immunoSEQ multiplex PCR, the repertoire was profiled, and TCRdb retains in-frame clones only, with some absent. Among around 120,000 clones listed, about 80% were seen once. The CDR3 runs 12 residues. Germline V gives CDR1 SGHTA, CDR2 FQGTGA. V was shortened by 8 bases and J by 4 bases, with 11 bases between the two germline ends. The specimen sequenced was PBMCs. The sequence was collected from a female donor in good health and CMV-seropositive. The chain joins TRBV7-3 to TRBJ1-2, with D possibly TRBD1 on 5 matching bases. CDR3 in DNA: TGTGCCAGCGGCAACCAGGGCTATGGCTACACCTTC. It is translated as CASGNQGYGYTF.